These 30 T cell receptor beta chains share one sample of origin, sequenced in a study of T cell repertoires in cytomegalovirus infection. TCRdb analysed the reads with MiXCR anew, one entry per CDR3 protein. The sample holds over 250,000 distinct CDR3 sequences, 22% seen once. Antigens of these TCRs are unknown. Sequencing used cultured PBMCs, obtained from culture after CMV antigen stimulation. The receptors shown here come from a human donor in good health (CMV status not recorded). Some clones in this sample may be carry-over from other donors' samples.

The sample holds a few counts of this clonotype. The chain is built from TRBV12-3 or TRBV12-4 and TRBJ1-5; D call uncertain. The CDR3 runs 13 residues. Trimming took off 5 bases at V and 2 bases at J, with 7 bases between the two ends. In DNA, the CDR3 is TGTGCCAGCAGTCATAGTGGCAATCAGCCCCAGCATTTT. It translates to CASSHSGNQPQHF.

Only a few counts were recorded for this clonotype. The chain couples TRBV9 to TRBJ2-5; D perhaps matches TRBD1 (6 bases). This CDR3 has 15 amino acids. Trimming stripped 2 bases from V and 6 bases from J, with 17 bases between. Germline V gene lookup returns CDR1 SGDLS and CDR2 YYNGEE. CDR3 sequence (DNA): TGTGCCAGCAGCGTGGGCAGGGGTTTCCCTCAGACCCAGTACTTC. It specifies CASSVGRGFPQTQYF.

The V call is TRBV9, the J call TRBJ2-7; 10 bases align to TRBD2. The CDR3 contains 15 residues. Germline loops: CDR1 SGDLS, CDR2 YYNGEE. The junction had 6 bases not matched to a gene; V was cut back by 0 bases and J by 6 bases. The CDR3 spells CASSVDPSGRGEQYF. CDR3 bases: TGTGCCAGCAGCGTAGACCCTAGCGGGAGAGGCGAGCAGTACTTC.

This clonotype came up a few times. The V gene is TRBV20-1, the J gene TRBJ1-2, with no clear D. Germline CDR1 DFQATT, CDR2 SNEGSKA (reference sequence). The CDR3 totals 15 residues. The ends were cut back, 4 bases at V and 0 bases at J, with 15 bases in the middle. The CDR3 sequence: CSAILTLRANYGYTF. For the CDR3, the DNA is TGCAGTGCTATATTAACTCTCCGGGCTAACTATGGCTACACCTTC.

This chain joins TRBV11-1 and TRBJ2-1; no clear D. This CDR3 contains 14 residues. The germline V gene has CDR1 SGHAT and CDR2 FQDESV (reference sequence). V was pared by 5 bases and J by 6 bases, with 14 bases between. CDR3 nucleotides: TGTGCCAGCAGCCCAATTATCTACGGCAATGAGCAGTTCTTC. Translating it yields CASSPIIYGNEQFF.

This clonotype was found a few times. This sequence joins TRBV28 and TRBJ2-7; 11 positions match TRBD2. Germline V lookup: CDR1 MDHEN, CDR2 SYDVKM. The CDR3 extends over 15 amino acids. J gave up 3 bases and V 6 bases, and 7 bases lay outside the gene matches. CDR3 residues: CASRPPGLAGYEQYF. DNA for the CDR3: TGTGCCAGCAGGCCGCCCGGACTAGCGGGCTACGAGCAGTACTTC. Together with reference TRBV28 and TRBJ2-7, the CDR3 gives the full variable domain: DVKVTQSSRYLVKRTGEKVFLECVQDMDHENMFWYRQDPGLGLRLIYFSYDVKMKEKGDIPEGYSVSREKKERFSLILESASTNQTSMYLCASRPPGLAGYEQYFGPGTRLTVT.

The J gene is TRBJ2-1, the V gene TRBV2; no clear D. This CDR3 has 15 amino acids. V gave up 4 bases and J gave up 0 bases, with 10 bases separating them. The germline V gene encodes CDR1 SNHLY and CDR2 FYNNEI. CDR3 sequence reads: CASSVADLSYNEQFF. The CDR3 DNA sequence: TGTGCCAGCAGTGTGGCTGACCTCTCCTACAATGAGCAGTTCTTC.

The V gene is TRBV6-4, the J gene TRBJ2-1, with D perhaps matching TRBD2 (9 bases). Trimming left V 7 bases short and J 0 bases short, with 31 bases between. This CDR3 is built from 21 residues. The germline CDR1 and CDR2 sequences are MRHNA and SNTAGT. The CDR3 sequence: CASKLQGEVAGDLSSYNEQFF. In DNA form, the CDR3 reads TGTGCCAGCAAGCTACAGGGGGAGGTAGCGGGAGACCTGAGCTCCTACAATGAGCAGTTCTTC.

The rearrangement joins TRBV27 to TRBJ2-1; D unclear. The V end lost 1 base, the J end lost 7 bases, and 8 bases lay between the germline ends. Germline lookup yields CDR1 MNHEY and CDR2 SMNVEV (reference sequence). This CDR3 comprises 13 residues. CDR3 nucleotides: TGTGCCAGCAGTTTATATAGGTGGAATGAGCAGTTCTTC. Amino acids: CASSLYRWNEQFF.

V usage is TRBV5-8 and J usage is TRBJ2-1, with 8 bases that match TRBD2. This CDR3 is 16 amino acids long. The germline V gene encodes CDR1 SGHTS and CDR2 YDEGEE. The ends lost 4 bases at V and 6 bases at J; junction bases unmatched: 12. Here the CDR3 DNA reads TGTGCCAGCAGCCGGTGGAGCGGGAGTGAGGTCAATGAGCAGTTCTTC. Translating gives CASSRWSGSEVNEQFF.

This clonotype was counted between two and nine times. The chain uses TRBV12-3 or TRBV12-4 and TRBJ1-3; D remains unclear. V shed 6 bases and J shed 4 bases, with 7 bases lying between them. There are 12 residues in the CDR3. The CDR3 coding sequence is TGTGCCAGCAGCGGCACGGGAAACACCATATATTTT. It codes for CASSGTGNTIYF.

In this sample, this clonotype turned up many times. The chain links TRBV7-8 to TRBJ2-6; D might be TRBD1 (5 bases). Trimming took 2 bases from V and 3 from J, leaving 11 bases between them. Germline V gene data show CDR1 as SGHVS and CDR2 as FQNEAQ. This CDR3 comprises 16 residues. As DNA, the CDR3 is TGTGCCAGCAGCTTACGCAGGGCTTATGGGGCCAACGTCCTGACTTTC. Its translation is CASSLRRAYGANVLTF.

The table lists this clonotype with a count of one. The chain uses TRBV4-1 and TRBJ2-1; TRBD2 aligns across 8 bases. Germline trimming cut 4 bases from V and 9 bases from J; bases unmatched to any gene: 14. The V gene's germline CDR1 is MGHRA and CDR2 YSYEKL. The CDR3 runs 16 residues. CDR3 amino acids: CASSPLGTGGPGEQFF. In DNA form, the CDR3 reads TGCGCCAGCAGCCCCCTCGGGACGGGAGGGCCCGGTGAGCAGTTCTTC.

The CDR3 nucleotides read TGTGCCAGCAGCCCCCTGGGGGCTAGCGGGAATGTTTACAATGAGCAGTTCTTC. This gives the protein CASSPLGASGNVYNEQFF. The genes are TRBV11-2 and TRBJ2-1; 9 bases are shared with TRBD2. CDR3 length equals 18 residues. Per the germline V gene, CDR1 is SGHAT and CDR2 is FQNNGV. The junction had 15 bases not matched to a gene; V was cut back by 5 bases and J by 4 bases.

A few counts support this clonotype. The chain links TRBV2 to TRBJ2-3; TRBD2 matches at 7 bases. In germline, CDR1 is SNHLY, CDR2 FYNNEI. The CDR3 loop spans 13 amino acids. V lost 8 bases, J lost 2 bases, and 4 bases stayed unmatched. The CDR3 is CASGGSYTDTQYF. Here the CDR3 DNA reads TGTGCCAGCGGCGGGAGTTACACAGATACGCAGTATTTT.

V usage is TRBV29-1 and J usage is TRBJ2-1, with 8 nucleotides matching TRBD2. CDR3 size: 12 residues. CDR1 SQVTM and CDR2 ANQGSEA come from the germline V gene. V gave up 4 bases and J gave up 10 bases; unmatched junction bases: 6. CDR3 sequence: CSVAQTSEEQFF. The CDR3 DNA reads as TGCAGCGTTGCACAGACTAGCGAAGAGCAGTTCTTC.

V is TRBV25-1 and J is TRBJ1-2; D unresolved. This CDR3 spans 13 amino acids. Germline V gene data show CDR1 as MGHDK and CDR2 as SYGVNS. The germline V and J ends were trimmed by 4 bases and 2 bases, with 8 bases remaining between them. The CDR3, as DNA: TGTGCCAGCAGTGCAACTTTAAACTATGGCTACACCTTC. Protein sequence: CASSATLNYGYTF.

The chain carries TRBV7-2 and TRBJ2-1, with D possibly TRBD2 on 6 matching bases. The CDR3 spans 14 residues. The germline CDR1 and CDR2 sequences are SGHTA and FQGNSA. V was pared by 7 bases and J by 6 bases, with 16 bases between. CDR3 in DNA: TGTGCCAGCAAGCGGGTAGTTGGGTCCAATGAGCAGTTCTTC. It codes for CASKRVVGSNEQFF.

Note on this clonotype: The conserved closing phenylalanine or tryptophan is absent in this CDR3, likely reflecting a read error. This rearrangement joins TRBV4-3 to TRBJ1-5; TRBD1 matches at 10 bases. V shed 2 bases, J shed 6 bases, and the junction held 4 bases outside the gene matches. The CDR3 is 15 residues long. Looked up from germline, CDR1 is LGHNA and CDR2 is YSLEER. The CDR3 DNA reads TGCGCCAGCAGCCAACGACAGGGGGCAGGTCAGCCCCAGCATATT. Residues: CASSQRQGAGQPQHI.

This chain uses TRBV4-3 with TRBJ1-2; TRBD1 matches at 7 bases. The CDR3 spans 14 residues. Germline loops: CDR1 LGHNA, CDR2 YSLEER. V shed 8 bases and J 8 bases; nucleotides not matched to a gene: 14. The CDR3 bases are TGCGCCAGCGGGATACAGGGGTTAACGGGAGGCTACACCTTC. Translating it yields CASGIQGLTGGYTF.

This clonotype occurred many times. The chain couples TRBV7-2 to TRBJ1-6; 7 bases agree with TRBD1. Germline V gives CDR1 SGHTA, CDR2 FQGNSA. This CDR3 spans 15 amino acids. V lost 6 bases and J lost 6; bases outside the gene matches: 8. The CDR3 loop is CASSGTDRANSPLHF. DNA for the CDR3: TGTGCCAGCAGTGGAACTGACAGGGCTAATTCACCCCTCCACTTT.

Notes on this clonotype: A read error may explain this, as a much larger clone is one base away. Given the absence of the conserved phenylalanine or tryptophan at the CDR3 end, a read error is likely. The J gene is TRBJ2-1, the V gene TRBV12-3 or TRBV12-4; D unresolved. V dropped 3 bases and J dropped 3 bases, with 12 bases sitting between them. CDR3 length: 15 amino acids. Here the CDR3 DNA reads TGTGCCAGCAGTTTGGGTCACGAAAACTACAATGAGCAGTTCTAC. The encoded protein is CASSLGHENYNEQFY.

This clonotype has a handful of counts. This rearrangement joins TRBV12-3 or TRBV12-4 to TRBJ2-5; 7 nucleotides align to TRBD1. The junction had 8 bases not matched to a gene; V was cut back by 4 bases and J by 3 bases. This CDR3 has 15 residues. CDR3 sequence reads: CASSWGLGTEETQYF. CDR3 nucleotides: TGTGCCAGCAGTTGGGGCCTAGGGACAGAAGAGACCCAGTACTTC.

This clonotype was observed a handful of times. The chain joins TRBV5-4 to TRBJ2-5, with D possibly being TRBD1 or TRBD2 (5 bases each). This CDR3 is 15 amino acids long. Germline V gene sequence: CDR1 SGHNT, CDR2 YYREEE (reference sequence). Trimming cost V 6 bases and J 4 bases, with 19 bases left between them. The CDR3, as DNA: TGTGCCAGCAAGAGACGGGGACGCGGACTAGAGACCCAGTACTTC. This codes for CASKRRGRGLETQYF.

The chain uses TRBV12-3 or TRBV12-4 and TRBJ1-4; D gene uncertain. The CDR3 runs to 16 residues. Trimming pared 3 bases from V and 1 base from J, leaving 12 bases between. CDR3 coding DNA: TGTGCCAGCAGTTTCGTTTTTGGGGTAACTAATGAAAAACTGTTTTTT. This sequence encodes CASSFVFGVTNEKLFF.

This chain joins TRBV20-1 and TRBJ2-3, with D maybe TRBD2 (5 bases). Between the trimmed V and J ends, which lost 3 bases and 0 bases, there was a span of 10 bases. The CDR3 runs 14 residues. Germline CDR1 reads DFQATT; CDR2 reads SNEGSKA (reference sequence). CDR3 nucleotide sequence: TGCAGTGCTAGTGTCTCGGGGAGCACAGATACGCAGTATTTT. This sequence encodes CSASVSGSTDTQYF.

The chain is built from TRBV18 and TRBJ1-1; D gene unclear. Germline-derived CDR1 and CDR2 are KGHSH and LQKENI. V was shortened by 3 bases and J by 4 bases, with 15 bases between the two germline ends. The length of the CDR3 is 15 residues. The CDR3 protein is CASSPPAGIGTEAFF. The DNA of the CDR3 is TGTGCCAGCTCACCCCCGGCAGGTATCGGCACTGAAGCTTTCTTT.

This clonotype was picked up a small number of times. The chain has TRBV12-3 or TRBV12-4 and TRBJ1-4; D gene ambiguous. V gave up 4 bases and J gave up 0 bases, with 6 bases separating them. This CDR3 has 14 residues. As DNA, the CDR3 is TGTGCCAGCAGTTCCAGTGCAACTAATGAAAAACTGTTTTTT. This translates into CASSSSATNEKLFF.

The table lists this clonotype with many counts. CDR3 loop: CSARFAGGLGGNQPQHF. CDR3 bases: TGCAGTGCTAGGTTTGCCGGGGGGCTGGGGGGCAATCAGCCCCAGCATTTT. The chain carries TRBV20-1 and TRBJ1-5; possible D gene TRBD1, 6 bases. Germline CDR1 and CDR2: DFQATT and SNEGSKA (reference sequence). The CDR3 has 17 amino acids. The germline V and J ends were trimmed by 3 bases and 2 bases, with 20 bases remaining between them.

This chain links TRBV6-6 with TRBJ2-7; 10 bases fit TRBD1. CDR3 size: 12 residues. Germline V CDR1 and CDR2: MNHNY, SVGAGI (reference sequence). With 4 bases clipped from V and 7 bases from J, the junction kept 1 base outside the gene matches. In nucleotides, the CDR3 is TGTGCCAGCAGTTCGGGACAGGGGGAGCAGTACGTC. This gives the protein CASSSGQGEQYV.